These 29 T cell receptor beta chains share one sample of origin, sequenced in a study of T-cell memory formation after mild COVID-19. TCRdb itself ran the 5' RACE reads through MiXCR, one entry per CDR3 protein. The table includes 58,000 or so distinct CDR3 sequences, 25% to 35% detected once. Sequenced input: PBMCs or a T cell subset sorted from them (not recorded which). The receptor set was obtained from a man between 18 and 29 years old who had mild COVID-19 (a few samples of this study predate the infection). Cell type and time point are not known.

This clonotype has a count of ten or more. The rearrangement joins TRBV19 to TRBJ2-1; D is unclear. With 3 bases removed from V and 0 bases from J, the gap between germline ends came to 12 bases. CDR1 is LNHDA, CDR2 SQIVND, per germline (reference sequence). The length of the CDR3 is 16 residues. The CDR3 sequence is CASSIFQVGSYNEQFF. The CDR3 DNA follows: TGTGCCAGTAGTATTTTCCAGGTCGGCTCCTACAATGAGCAGTTCTTC. Full variable domain (remainder filled in from reference TRBV19 and TRBJ2-1): DGGITQSPKYLFRKEGQNVTLSCEQNLNHDAMYWYRQDPGQGLRLIYYSQIVNDFQKGDIAEGYSVSREKKESFPLTVTSAQKNPTAFYLCASSIFQVGSYNEQFFGPGTRLTVL.

The chain employs TRBV12-3 or TRBV12-4 and TRBJ1-5; no clear D. V was trimmed by 3 bases and J by 5 bases, leaving 8 bases between them. The CDR3 extends over 13 amino acids. CDR3: CASSFGLDQPQHF. The CDR3, as DNA: TGTGCCAGCAGTTTTGGACTGGATCAGCCCCAGCATTTT.

This clonotype was counted a few times. This chain links TRBV11-2 with TRBJ2-1; the match to TRBD2 covers 13 bases. There are 17 residues in the CDR3. Germline CDR1 SGHAT, CDR2 FQNNGV. Trimming removed 4 bases from V and 4 bases from J; junction bases left unmatched: 7. In DNA form, the CDR3 reads TGTGCCAGCAGCTCGCGGACTAGCGGGGGTGGATACAATGAGCAGTTCTTC. This sequence encodes CASSSRTSGGGYNEQFF.

V is TRBV4-3 and J is TRBJ2-7; 9 bases line up with TRBD1. The germline V gene encodes CDR1 LGHNA and CDR2 YSLEER. The V gene end was trimmed by 3 bases and the J gene end by 5 bases; junction bases not matched to a gene: 2. The CDR3 has 13 residues. CDR3 sequence: CASSQDRGHEQYV. DNA of the CDR3: TGCGCCAGCAGCCAGGACAGGGGTCACGAGCAGTACGTC.

V usage is TRBV7-9 and J usage is TRBJ1-1, with D possibly being TRBD1 (6 bases). V lost 2 bases and J lost 6, with 16 bases in between. This CDR3 contains 15 residues. Germline V gene sequence: CDR1 SEHNR, CDR2 FQNEAQ (reference sequence). DNA for the CDR3: TGTGCCAGCAGCTTAATGGTCTACAGGGCTCCTGAAGCTTTCTTT. This codes for CASSLMVYRAPEAFF.

This clonotype occurred once. V and J are TRBV10-3 and TRBJ2-7; unclear D gene. Germline values: CDR1 ENHRY, CDR2 SYGVKD. This CDR3 is built from 12 residues. Trimming stripped 8 bases from V and 2 bases from J, with 10 bases between. CDR3: CAISDGPYEQYF. The CDR3 DNA follows: TGTGCCATCTCCGATGGGCCCTACGAGCAGTACTTC.

The chain links TRBV6-6 to TRBJ1-1; unclear D gene. The CDR3 has 12 residues. Germline V CDR1 and CDR2: MNHNY, SVGAGI (reference sequence). The germline V and J ends were trimmed by 5 bases and 6 bases, with 10 bases remaining between them. The CDR3 region is CASSPSRAEAFF. The CDR3 nucleotides are TGTGCCAGCAGTCCGAGTCGCGCTGAAGCTTTCTTT.

The chain uses TRBV7-2 and TRBJ2-7, with unresolved D. The CDR3 is 14 residues long. Germline lookup yields CDR1 SGHTA and CDR2 FQGNSA. V gave up 3 bases and J gave up 2 bases, with 11 bases separating them. CDR3 nucleotide sequence: TGTGCCAGCAGCTTTTTCGGCACCACCTACGAGCAGTACTTC. Translation gives CASSFFGTTYEQYF.

This rearrangement joins TRBV7-9 to TRBJ1-4, with TRBD1 as a possible D gene (6 bases). The CDR3 runs 16 residues. V lost 2 bases to trimming and J lost 5 bases, with 15 bases between them. Germline V gene data show CDR1 as SEHNR and CDR2 as FQNEAQ (reference sequence). The CDR3 nucleotides read TGTGCCAGCAGCTTAATCCCCGGGACACCGAATGAAAAACTGTTTTTT. It is translated as CASSLIPGTPNEKLFF.

The chain has TRBV10-3 and TRBJ2-5; D is unresolved. The CDR3 runs 17 residues. Germline loops: CDR1 ENHRY, CDR2 SYGVKD. V lost 2 bases, J lost 0 bases, and 16 bases lay in between. Written as DNA, the CDR3 is TGTGCCATCAGTGAGCCCCAAAGGCAGTACTACCAAGAGACCCAGTACTTC. It yields the protein CAISEPQRQYYQETQYF.

The gene calls are TRBV14 and TRBJ2-7; D is possibly TRBD2 (6 bases). CDR1 and CDR2 (germline): SGHDN, FVKESK. V was shortened by 3 bases and J by 5 bases, with 11 bases between the two germline ends. This CDR3 region has 13 residues. CDR3 sequence (DNA): TGTGCCAGCAGCCATCGAGCGGGCCACGAGCAGTACGTC. This encodes CASSHRAGHEQYV.

This clonotype was seen more than once but under ten times. The rearrangement uses TRBV19 and TRBJ2-7; the D is unclear. Per germline, CDR1 LNHDA and CDR2 SQIVND (reference sequence). The V end was cut by 10 bases, the J end by 0 bases, with 13 bases between. This CDR3 has 13 residues. DNA for the CDR3: TGTGCCAATCCCGTAAATCCCTCCTACGAGCAGTACGTC. Protein: CANPVNPSYEQYV.

This clonotype was counted between two and nine times. J is TRBJ2-5 and V is TRBV11-2; the D gene is possibly TRBD2 (5 bases). CDR1 is SGHAT, CDR2 FQNNGV, per germline. There are 15 residues in the CDR3. Trimming removed 4 bases at V and 5 bases at J, with 17 bases between. The DNA of the CDR3 is TGTGCCAGCAGCTCCTCGTCAAGGACTCGGGAGACCCAGTACTTC. This gives the protein CASSSSSRTRETQYF.

CDR3 loop: CASSPRGLGETQYF. The CDR3 nucleotides read TGTGCCAGCAGTCCCCGGGGGCTGGGAGAGACCCAGTACTTC. The rearrangement joins TRBV28 to TRBJ2-5; D may be TRBD1 or TRBD2 (6 bases each). The CDR3 covers 14 residues. Germline V gene lookup returns CDR1 MDHEN and CDR2 SYDVKM. V was shortened by 5 bases and J by 4 bases, with 14 bases between the two germline ends.

J is TRBJ2-2 and V is TRBV24-1, with D possibly being TRBD2 (5 bases). V lost 10 bases to trimming and J lost 6 bases, with 14 bases between them. The CDR3 is 13 amino acids. Germline CDR1 KGHDR, CDR2 SFDVKD. CDR3 DNA sequence: TGTGCCACGGAGGCCACACGTCCCGGGGAGCTGTTTTTT. Residues: CATEATRPGELFF.

This chain connects TRBV6-6 to TRBJ1-2; the match to TRBD1 covers 7 bases. Germline V CDR1 and CDR2: MNHNY, SVGAGI (reference sequence). The CDR3 length is 11 residues. The junction had 4 bases not matched to a gene; V was cut back by 7 bases and J by 8 bases. DNA for the CDR3: TGTGCCAGCACCGACAGGGTCGGCTACACCTTC. Amino acid sequence: CASTDRVGYTF.

J is TRBJ2-5 and V is TRBV20-1, with TRBD2 matching 10 bases. The V gene end was trimmed by 6 bases and the J gene end by 1 base; junction bases not matched to a gene: 8. The length of the CDR3 is 15 residues. CDR1 and CDR2 from the germline V gene are DFQATT and SNEGSKA (reference sequence). CDR3: CSALSGGTFQETQYF. CDR3 bases: TGCAGTGCCCTTAGCGGGGGGACCTTCCAAGAGACCCAGTACTTC.

This clonotype was counted a few times. The chain carries TRBV4-1 and TRBJ1-4; 7 positions match TRBD1. V gave up 2 bases and J gave up 5 bases; unmatched junction bases: 5. There are 15 residues in the CDR3. CDR1 and CDR2 (germline): MGHRA, YSYEKL. CDR3 coding DNA: TGCGCCAGCAGCCAAAAAGGGACAGCAAATGAAAAACTGTTTTTT. Its protein is CASSQKGTANEKLFF.

This clonotype was picked up a small number of times. The rearrangement uses TRBV12-3 or TRBV12-4 and TRBJ1-5; possibly TRBD1 for D (6 bases). V shed 1 base and J shed 7 bases, with 11 bases lying between them. The CDR3 is made up of 14 amino acids. The CDR3 reads CASSLEQGEQPQHF. CDR3 DNA sequence: TGTGCCAGCAGTTTAGAACAGGGAGAACAGCCCCAGCATTTT.

This clonotype was seen ten or more times. CDR3 DNA sequence: TGCAGCTCTTGGGGGGCAGGTGGGAATGAGCAGTTCTTC. Translated: CSSWGAGGNEQFF. The V call is TRBV29-1, the J call TRBJ2-1; tentatively, D is TRBD1 or TRBD2 (6 bases each). The germline gives CDR1 SQVTM, CDR2 ANQGSEA. This CDR3 is 13 amino acids long. The ends were cut back, 8 bases at V and 7 bases at J, with 18 bases in the middle.

This clonotype was observed a handful of times. The gene calls are TRBV3-1 and TRBJ2-3, with TRBD2 matching 9 bases. Trimming at V came to 4 bases and at J to 0 bases, leaving 5 bases not matched to a gene. The CDR3 has 16 amino acids. CDR1 is LGHDT and CDR2 is YNNKEL in the germline V gene (reference sequence). In nucleotides, the CDR3 is TGTGCCAGCAGCCTCAAAGCGGGGGGAAGCACAGATACGCAGTATTTT. Its protein product is CASSLKAGGSTDTQYF.

This clonotype showed up just a few times. The chain is built from TRBV4-1 and TRBJ2-3, with unresolved D. The V end was cut by 1 base, the J end by 6 bases, with 11 bases between. The CDR3 totals 14 residues. Germline lookup yields CDR1 MGHRA and CDR2 YSYEKL. The CDR3 bases are TGCGCCAGCAGCCAAGGCCCTTATTCCGATACGCAGTATTTT. Amino acids: CASSQGPYSDTQYF.

Only a few counts were recorded for this clonotype. The V call is TRBV6-5, the J call TRBJ1-1; 10 bases match TRBD1. Unmatched junction bases numbered 6, after V lost 7 bases and J lost 4 bases. This CDR3 comprises 14 residues. CDR1 and CDR2 from the germline V gene are MNHEY and SVGAGI. This chain's CDR3 is CASTRTGGPTEAFF. CDR3 coding DNA: TGTGCCAGCACCCGGACAGGGGGTCCCACTGAAGCTTTCTTT.

V usage is TRBV3-1 and J usage is TRBJ2-5, with 11 bases that match TRBD2. From germline, CDR1 is LGHDT and CDR2 YNNKEL (reference sequence). Unmatched junction bases numbered 7, after V lost 6 bases and J lost 1 base. The CDR3 covers 16 residues. CDR3 loop: CASRSGLAEFQETQYF. CDR3 DNA: TGTGCCAGCAGGTCGGGACTAGCGGAGTTCCAAGAGACCCAGTACTTC.

This clonotype was seen many times. V is TRBV6-5 and J is TRBJ2-3; D remains unclear. Germline V lookup: CDR1 MNHEY, CDR2 SVGAGI. The CDR3 consists of 15 residues. Trimming took 0 bases from V and 1 from J, leaving 8 bases between them. CDR3 in DNA: TGTGCCAGCAGTTACTCGTTGGGCCGCACAGATACGCAGTATTTT. Encoded protein: CASSYSLGRTDTQYF.

This chain links TRBV7-9 with TRBJ1-2; the match to TRBD1 covers 8 bases. Looked up from germline, CDR1 is SEHNR and CDR2 is FQNEAQ (reference sequence). The V segment lost 5 bases and the J segment 7 bases; nucleotides outside the gene matches: 12. The CDR3 extends over 15 amino acids. CDR3 coding DNA: TGTGCCAGCAGCCTCGGACAGGGCCCTATCGTTGGCTACACCTTC. It specifies CASSLGQGPIVGYTF. Full variable domain (rest looked up from reference TRBV7-9 and TRBJ1-2): DTGVSQNPRHKITKRGQNVTFRCDPISEHNRLYWYRQTLGQGPEFLTYFQNEAQLEKSRLLSDRFSAERPKGSFSTLEIQRTEQGDSAMYLCASSLGQGPIVGYTFGSGTRLTVV.

The chain couples TRBV7-3 to TRBJ2-5; 9 nucleotides line up with TRBD1. Germline V lookup: CDR1 SGHTA, CDR2 FQGTGA. The CDR3 covers 15 residues. V shed 5 bases, J shed 1 base, and the junction held 5 bases outside the gene matches. In DNA, the CDR3 is TGTGCCAGCAGCGTAGGACAGGGGACCCAAGAGACCCAGTACTTC. Residues: CASSVGQGTQETQYF.

The chain uses TRBV7-9 and TRBJ2-7; 9 positions match TRBD2. Germline lookup yields CDR1 SEHNR and CDR2 FQNEAQ (reference sequence). The CDR3 extends over 15 amino acids. J gave up 4 bases and V 3 bases, and 7 bases lay outside the gene matches. CDR3 DNA: TGTGCCAGCAGCTTCGGAACTAGCGGGTCATACGAGCAGTACTTC. Protein: CASSFGTSGSYEQYF.

The chain links TRBV23-1 to TRBJ2-3; no firm D call. TRBV23-1 is filed as an ORF, its function uncertain. V dropped 4 bases and J dropped 0 bases, with 20 bases sitting between them. This CDR3 region has 18 residues. The CDR3 loop reads CASSPHPKESLSTDTQYF. CDR3 DNA: TGCGCCAGCAGTCCTCACCCCAAGGAGTCTTTAAGCACAGATACGCAGTATTTT.